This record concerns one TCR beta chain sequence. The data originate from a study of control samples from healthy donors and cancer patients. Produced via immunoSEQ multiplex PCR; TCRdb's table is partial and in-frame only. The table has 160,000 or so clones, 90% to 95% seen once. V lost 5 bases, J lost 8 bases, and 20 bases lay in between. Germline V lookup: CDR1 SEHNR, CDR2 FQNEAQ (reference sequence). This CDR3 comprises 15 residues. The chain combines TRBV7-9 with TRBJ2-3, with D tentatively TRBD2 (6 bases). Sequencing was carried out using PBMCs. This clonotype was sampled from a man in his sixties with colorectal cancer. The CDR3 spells CASSLRVLLGGTQYF. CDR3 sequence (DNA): TGTGCCAGCAGCCTACGGGTGCTGCTGGGGGGTACGCAGTATTTT.